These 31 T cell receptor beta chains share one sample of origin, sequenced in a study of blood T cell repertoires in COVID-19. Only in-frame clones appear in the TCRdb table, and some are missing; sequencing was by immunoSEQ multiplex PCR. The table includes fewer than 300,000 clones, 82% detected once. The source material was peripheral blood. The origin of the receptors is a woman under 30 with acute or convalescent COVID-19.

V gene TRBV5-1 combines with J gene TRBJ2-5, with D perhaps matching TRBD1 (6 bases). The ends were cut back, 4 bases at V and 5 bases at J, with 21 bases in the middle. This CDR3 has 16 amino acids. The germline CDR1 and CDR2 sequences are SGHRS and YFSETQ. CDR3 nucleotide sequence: TGCGCCAGCAGCCCCCGAACTTTACAGGGTGGGGAGACCCAGTACTTC. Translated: CASSPRTLQGGETQYF. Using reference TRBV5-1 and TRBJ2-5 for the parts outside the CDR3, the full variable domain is KAGVTQTPRYLIKTRGQQVTLSCSPISGHRSVSWYQQTPGQGLQFLFEYFSETQRNKGNFPGRFSGRQFSNSRSEMNVSTLELGDSALYLCASSPRTLQGGETQYFGPGTRLLVL.

The CDR3, as DNA: TGTGCCAGCAGTTACGGGGGACAGAACTACGAGCAGTACTTC. Translated: CASSYGGQNYEQYF. This chain uses TRBV6-5 with TRBJ2-7, with 7 nucleotides matching TRBD1. Germline trimming cut 2 bases from V and 3 bases from J; bases unmatched to any gene: 4. Germline CDR1 MNHEY, CDR2 SVGAGI. The CDR3 spans 14 residues.

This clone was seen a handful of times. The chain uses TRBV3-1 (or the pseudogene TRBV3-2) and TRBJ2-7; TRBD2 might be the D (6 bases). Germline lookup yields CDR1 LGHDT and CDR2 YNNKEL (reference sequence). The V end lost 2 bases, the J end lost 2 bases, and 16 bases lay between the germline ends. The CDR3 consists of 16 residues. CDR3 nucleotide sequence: TGTGCCAGCAGCCAAATATCGTTCTCTAGCGCCTACGAGCAGTACTTC. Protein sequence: CASSQISFSSAYEQYF.

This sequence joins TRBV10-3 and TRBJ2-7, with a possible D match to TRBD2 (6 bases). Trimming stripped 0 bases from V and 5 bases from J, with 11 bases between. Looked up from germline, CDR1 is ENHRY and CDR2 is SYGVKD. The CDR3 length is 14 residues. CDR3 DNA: TGTGCCATCAGTGAGTCGACTAGTAACCACGAGCAGTACTTC. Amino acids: CAISESTSNHEQYF.

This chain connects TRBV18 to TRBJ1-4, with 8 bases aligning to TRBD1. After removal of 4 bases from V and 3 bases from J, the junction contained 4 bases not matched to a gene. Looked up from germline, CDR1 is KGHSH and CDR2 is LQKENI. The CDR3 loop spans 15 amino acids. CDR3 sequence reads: CASSQNRGANEKLFF. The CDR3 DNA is TGTGCCAGCTCACAAAACAGGGGGGCTAATGAAAAACTGTTTTTT.

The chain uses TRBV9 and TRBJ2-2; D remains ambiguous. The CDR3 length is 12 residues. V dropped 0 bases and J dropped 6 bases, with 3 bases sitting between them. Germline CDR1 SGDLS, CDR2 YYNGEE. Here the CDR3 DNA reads TGTGCCAGCAGCGTAGCTCCCGGGGAGCTGTTTTTT. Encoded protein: CASSVAPGELFF.

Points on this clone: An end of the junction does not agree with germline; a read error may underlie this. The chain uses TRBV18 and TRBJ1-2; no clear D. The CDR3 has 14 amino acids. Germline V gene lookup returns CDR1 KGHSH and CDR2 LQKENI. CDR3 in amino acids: CASSSADGDYGYTF. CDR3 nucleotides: TGTGCTAGCTCATCAGCGGACGGGGACTATGGCTACACCTTC.

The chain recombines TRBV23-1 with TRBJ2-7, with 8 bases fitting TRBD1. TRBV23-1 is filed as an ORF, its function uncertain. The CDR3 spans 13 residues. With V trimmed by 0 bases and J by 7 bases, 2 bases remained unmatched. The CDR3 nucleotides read TGCGCCAGCAGTCAATCCCGGGACAGGGAGCAGTACTTC. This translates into CASSQSRDREQYF.

The CDR3 sequence is CASSLPGQPYNEQFF. CDR3 bases: TGTGCCAGCAGTCTACCGGGACAGCCGTACAATGAGCAGTTCTTC. The J gene is TRBJ2-1, the V gene TRBV27, with 7 nucleotides matching TRBD1. Germline loops: CDR1 MNHEY, CDR2 SMNVEV (reference sequence). J was trimmed by 4 bases and V by 5 bases; bases with no gene match: 8. This CDR3 is built from 15 residues.

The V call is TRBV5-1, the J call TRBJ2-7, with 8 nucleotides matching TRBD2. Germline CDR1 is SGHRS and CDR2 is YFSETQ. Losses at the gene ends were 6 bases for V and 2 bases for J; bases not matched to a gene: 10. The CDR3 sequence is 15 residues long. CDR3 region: CASTPLAGTPYEQYF. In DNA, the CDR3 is TGCGCCAGCACCCCCTTAGCGGGGACGCCCTACGAGCAGTACTTC.

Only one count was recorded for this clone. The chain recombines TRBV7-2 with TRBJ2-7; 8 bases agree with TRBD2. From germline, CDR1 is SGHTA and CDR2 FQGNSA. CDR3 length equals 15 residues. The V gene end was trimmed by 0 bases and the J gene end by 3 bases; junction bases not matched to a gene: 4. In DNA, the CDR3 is TGTGCCAGCAGCTTAGCCCCGGGGGGGAACTACGAGCAGTACTTC. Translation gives CASSLAPGGNYEQYF.

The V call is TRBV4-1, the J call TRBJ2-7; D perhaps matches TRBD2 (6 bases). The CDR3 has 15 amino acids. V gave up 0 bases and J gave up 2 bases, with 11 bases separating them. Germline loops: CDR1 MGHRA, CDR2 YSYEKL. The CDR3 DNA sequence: TGCGCCAGCAGCCAAGATGAACGGGAGACCTACGAGCAGTACTTC. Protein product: CASSQDERETYEQYF.

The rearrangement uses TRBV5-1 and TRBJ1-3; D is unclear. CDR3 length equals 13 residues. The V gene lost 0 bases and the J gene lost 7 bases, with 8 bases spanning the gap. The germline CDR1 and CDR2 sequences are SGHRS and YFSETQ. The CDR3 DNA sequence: TGCGCCAGCAGCTTGGGTTTGAGGAACACCATATATTTT. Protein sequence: CASSLGLRNTIYF.

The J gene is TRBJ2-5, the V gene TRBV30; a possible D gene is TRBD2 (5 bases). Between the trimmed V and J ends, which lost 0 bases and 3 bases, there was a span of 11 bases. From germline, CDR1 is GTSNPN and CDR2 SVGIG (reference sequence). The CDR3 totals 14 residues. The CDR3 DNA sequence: TGTGCCTGGAGTGTAAATCGACTAAAAGAGACCCAGTACTTC. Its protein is CAWSVNRLKETQYF.

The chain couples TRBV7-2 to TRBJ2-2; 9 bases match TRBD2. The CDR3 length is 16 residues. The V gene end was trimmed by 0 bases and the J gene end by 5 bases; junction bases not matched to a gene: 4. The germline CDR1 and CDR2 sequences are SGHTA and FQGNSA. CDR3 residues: CASSLALAGRTGELFF. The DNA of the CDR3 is TGTGCCAGCAGCTTAGCACTAGCGGGTAGGACCGGGGAGCTGTTTTTT.

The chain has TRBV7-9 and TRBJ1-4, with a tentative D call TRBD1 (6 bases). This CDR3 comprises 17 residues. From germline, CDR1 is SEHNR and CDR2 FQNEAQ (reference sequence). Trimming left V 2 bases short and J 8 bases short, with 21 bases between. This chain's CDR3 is CASSLRLGGDKREKLFF. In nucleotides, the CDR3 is TGTGCCAGCAGCTTAAGGCTGGGAGGGGACAAACGAGAAAAACTGTTTTTT.

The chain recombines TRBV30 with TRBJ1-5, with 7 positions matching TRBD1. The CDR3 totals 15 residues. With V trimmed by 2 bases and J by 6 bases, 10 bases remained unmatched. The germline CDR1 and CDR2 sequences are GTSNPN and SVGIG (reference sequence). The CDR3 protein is CAWSNSWTGRQPQHF. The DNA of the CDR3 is TGTGCCTGGAGTAACTCTTGGACAGGTCGTCAGCCCCAGCATTTT.

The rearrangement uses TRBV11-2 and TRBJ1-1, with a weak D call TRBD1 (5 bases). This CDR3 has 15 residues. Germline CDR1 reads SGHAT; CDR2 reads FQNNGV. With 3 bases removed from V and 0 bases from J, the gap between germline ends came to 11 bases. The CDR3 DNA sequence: TGTGCCAGCAGCTTGAGACAGAGTATGAACACTGAAGCTTTCTTT. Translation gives CASSLRQSMNTEAFF.

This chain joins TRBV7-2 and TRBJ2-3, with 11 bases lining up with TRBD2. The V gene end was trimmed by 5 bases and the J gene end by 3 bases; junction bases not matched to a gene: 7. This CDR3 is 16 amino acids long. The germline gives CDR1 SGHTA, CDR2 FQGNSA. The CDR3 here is CASSQGTSGTTDTQYF. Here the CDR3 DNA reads TGTGCCAGCAGCCAGGGGACTAGCGGAACTACAGATACGCAGTATTTT.

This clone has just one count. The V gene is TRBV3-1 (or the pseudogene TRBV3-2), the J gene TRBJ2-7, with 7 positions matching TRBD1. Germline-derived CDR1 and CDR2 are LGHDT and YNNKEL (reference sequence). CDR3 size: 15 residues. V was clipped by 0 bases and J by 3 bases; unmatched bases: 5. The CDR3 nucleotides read TGTGCCAGCAGCCAAGAGTGGGACAGCCGCTACGAGCAGTACTTC. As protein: CASSQEWDSRYEQYF.

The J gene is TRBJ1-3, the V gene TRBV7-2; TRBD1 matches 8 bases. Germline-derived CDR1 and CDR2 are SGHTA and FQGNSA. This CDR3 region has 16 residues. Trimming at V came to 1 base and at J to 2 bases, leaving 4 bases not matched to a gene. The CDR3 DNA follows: TGTGCCAGCAGCTTAGTAGGGACAGGCGCTGGAAACACCATATATTTT. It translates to CASSLVGTGAGNTIYF.

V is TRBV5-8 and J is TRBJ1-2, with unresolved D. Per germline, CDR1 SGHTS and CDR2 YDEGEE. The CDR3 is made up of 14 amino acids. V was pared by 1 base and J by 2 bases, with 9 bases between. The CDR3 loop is CASSLRGLNYGYTF. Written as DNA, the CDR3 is TGTGCCAGCAGCTTGCGCGGGTTGAACTATGGCTACACCTTC.

CDR3 region: CASSFLVAGARLEHF. The CDR3 DNA sequence: TGTGCCAGCAGTTTTCTTGTCGCAGGGGCTCGTTTAGAGCATTTT. The chain links TRBV28 to TRBJ1-5, with D maybe TRBD1 (6 bases). The V and J ends lost 3 bases and 14 bases respectively, with 23 bases between them. CDR3 length: 15 residues. Per the germline V gene, CDR1 is MDHEN and CDR2 is SYDVKM.

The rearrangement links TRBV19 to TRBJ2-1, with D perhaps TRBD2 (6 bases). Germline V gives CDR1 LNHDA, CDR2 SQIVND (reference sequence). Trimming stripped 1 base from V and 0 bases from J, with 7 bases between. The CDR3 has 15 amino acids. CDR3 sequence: CASSIAGDSYNEQFF. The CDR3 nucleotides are TGTGCCAGTAGTATAGCGGGGGACTCCTACAATGAGCAGTTCTTC.

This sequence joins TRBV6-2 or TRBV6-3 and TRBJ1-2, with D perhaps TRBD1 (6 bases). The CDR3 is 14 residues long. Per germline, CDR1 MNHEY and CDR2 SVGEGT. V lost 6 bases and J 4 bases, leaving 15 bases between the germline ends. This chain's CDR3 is CASSLTGSSYGYTF. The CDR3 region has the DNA TGTGCCAGCAGCCTTACAGGGTCCTCCTATGGCTACACCTTC.

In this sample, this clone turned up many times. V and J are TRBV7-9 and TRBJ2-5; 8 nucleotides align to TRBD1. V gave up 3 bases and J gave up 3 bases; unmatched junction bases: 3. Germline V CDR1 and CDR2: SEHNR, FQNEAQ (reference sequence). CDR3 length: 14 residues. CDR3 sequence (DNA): TGTGCCAGCAGCTTCCAGGGGGCGGAAGAGACCCAGTACTTC. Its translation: CASSFQGAEETQYF.

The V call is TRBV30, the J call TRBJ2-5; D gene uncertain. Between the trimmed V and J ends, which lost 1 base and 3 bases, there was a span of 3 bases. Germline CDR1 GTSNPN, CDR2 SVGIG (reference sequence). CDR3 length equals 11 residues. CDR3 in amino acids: CAWSAEETQYF. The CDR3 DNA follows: TGTGCCTGGAGTGCGGAAGAGACCCAGTACTTC.

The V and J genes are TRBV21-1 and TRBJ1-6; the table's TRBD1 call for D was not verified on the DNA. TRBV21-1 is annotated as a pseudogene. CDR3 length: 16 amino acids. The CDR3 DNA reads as TGTGCCAGCAGCAAACCACCGAAAGGGGGTGGGTCACCCCTCCACTTT. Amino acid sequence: CASSKPPKGGGSPLHF.

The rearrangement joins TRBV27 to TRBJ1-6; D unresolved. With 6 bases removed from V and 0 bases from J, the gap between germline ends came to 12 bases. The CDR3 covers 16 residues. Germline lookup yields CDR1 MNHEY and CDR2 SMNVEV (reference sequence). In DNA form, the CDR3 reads TGTGCCAGCAGCCAAGACGGGAGCTCCTATAATTCACCCCTCCACTTT. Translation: CASSQDGSSYNSPLHF.

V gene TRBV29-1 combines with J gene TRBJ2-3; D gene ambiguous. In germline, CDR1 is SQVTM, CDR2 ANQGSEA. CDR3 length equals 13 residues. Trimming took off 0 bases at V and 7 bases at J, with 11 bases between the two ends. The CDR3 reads CSVEDPVLYTQYF. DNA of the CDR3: TGCAGCGTTGAAGATCCGGTACTCTATACGCAGTATTTT.

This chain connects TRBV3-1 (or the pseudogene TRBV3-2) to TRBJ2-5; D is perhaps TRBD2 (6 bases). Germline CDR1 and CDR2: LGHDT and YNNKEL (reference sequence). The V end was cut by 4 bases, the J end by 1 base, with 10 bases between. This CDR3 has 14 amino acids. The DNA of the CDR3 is TGTGCCAGCAGCCGACTAGAACCCCAAGAGACCCAGTACTTC. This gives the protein CASSRLEPQETQYF.